This T cell receptor beta chain was found in a study of OX40 agonist ivuxolimab in advanced cancers. Comments on this clone: As yet, its antigen is unknown.

Per the germline V gene, CDR1 is MNHEY and CDR2 is SMNVEV (reference sequence). J gave up 4 bases and V 4 bases, and 6 bases lay outside the gene matches. This CDR3 is 15 amino acids long. Points from the study as a whole: At 0.1 to 3.0 mg/kg and by week 6, CD4+ and CD8+ T cells in the blood had expanded clonally. Antigen specificity of clonally expanded peripheral T cells was not established. Near-lowest levels of clonal expansion characterized partial responders at 0.1-3.0 mg/kg. On average, CD8+ T cells had more expanded clones than CD4+.

Generated by immunoSEQ multiplex PCR, the TCRdb table keeps only in-frame clones and is missing some. This table holds tens of thousands of clones, about 93% found once. Sequencing used CD4+ or CD8+ T cells sorted from blood, obtained in a trial of the OX40 agonist ivuxolimab. The chain carries TRBV27 and TRBJ2-1; 8 positions match TRBD1. The source of this sequence is an adult with an advanced solid tumor such as melanoma, head and neck, liver or kidney cancer. In DNA form, the CDR3 reads TGTGCCAGCAGTTCTCAGGGGGCTGTGTACAATGAGCAGTTCTTC. It is translated as CASSSQGAVYNEQFF.